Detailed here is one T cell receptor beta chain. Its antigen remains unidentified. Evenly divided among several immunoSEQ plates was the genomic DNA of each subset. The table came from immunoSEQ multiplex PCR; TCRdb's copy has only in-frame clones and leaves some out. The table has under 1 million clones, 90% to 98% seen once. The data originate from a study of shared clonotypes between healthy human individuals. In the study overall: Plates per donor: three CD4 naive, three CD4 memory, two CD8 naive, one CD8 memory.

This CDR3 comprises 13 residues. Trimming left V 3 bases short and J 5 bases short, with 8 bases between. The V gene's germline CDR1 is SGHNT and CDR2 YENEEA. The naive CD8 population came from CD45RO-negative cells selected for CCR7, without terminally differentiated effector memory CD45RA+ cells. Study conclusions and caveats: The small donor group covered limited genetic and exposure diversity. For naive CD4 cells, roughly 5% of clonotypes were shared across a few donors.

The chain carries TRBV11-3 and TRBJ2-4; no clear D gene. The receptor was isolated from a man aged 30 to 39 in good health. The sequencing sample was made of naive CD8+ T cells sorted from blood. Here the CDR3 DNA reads TGTGCCAGCAGCTTGAGAGGTCAAAACATTCAGTACTTC. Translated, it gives CASSLRGQNIQYF.